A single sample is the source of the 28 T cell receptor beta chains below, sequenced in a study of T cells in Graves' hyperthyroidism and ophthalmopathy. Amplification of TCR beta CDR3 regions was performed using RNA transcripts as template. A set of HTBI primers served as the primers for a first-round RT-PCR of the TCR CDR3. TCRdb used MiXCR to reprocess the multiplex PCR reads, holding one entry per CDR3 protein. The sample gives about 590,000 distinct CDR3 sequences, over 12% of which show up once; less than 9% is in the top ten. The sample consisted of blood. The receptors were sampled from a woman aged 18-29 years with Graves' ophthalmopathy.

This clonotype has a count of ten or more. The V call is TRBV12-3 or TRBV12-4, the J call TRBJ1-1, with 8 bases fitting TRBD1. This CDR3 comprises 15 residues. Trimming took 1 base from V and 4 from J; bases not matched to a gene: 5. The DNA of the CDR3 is TGTGCCAGCAGTTTAGGAGGACAGGGAGGCACTGAAGCTTTCTTT. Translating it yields CASSLGGQGGTEAFF.

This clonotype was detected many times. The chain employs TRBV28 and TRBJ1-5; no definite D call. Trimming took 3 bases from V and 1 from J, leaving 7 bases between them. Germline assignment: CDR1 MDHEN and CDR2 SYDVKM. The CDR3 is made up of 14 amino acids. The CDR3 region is CASSFEVSNQPQHF. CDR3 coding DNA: TGTGCCAGCAGTTTCGAGGTCAGCAATCAGCCCCAGCATTTT.

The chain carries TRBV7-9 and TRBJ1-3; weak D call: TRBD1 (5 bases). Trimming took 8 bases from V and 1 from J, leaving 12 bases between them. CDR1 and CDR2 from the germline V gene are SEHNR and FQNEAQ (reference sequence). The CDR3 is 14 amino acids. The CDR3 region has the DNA TGTGCCAGCGGGGGTCTTCGATCTGGAAACACCATATATTTT. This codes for CASGGLRSGNTIYF.

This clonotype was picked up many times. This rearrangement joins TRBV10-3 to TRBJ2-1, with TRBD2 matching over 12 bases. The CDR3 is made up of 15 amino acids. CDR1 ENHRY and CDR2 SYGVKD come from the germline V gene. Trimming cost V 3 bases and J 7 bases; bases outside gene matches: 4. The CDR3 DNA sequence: TGTGCCATCAGTGATGGACTAGCGGGAAAGAATGAGCAGTTCTTC. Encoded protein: CAISDGLAGKNEQFF.

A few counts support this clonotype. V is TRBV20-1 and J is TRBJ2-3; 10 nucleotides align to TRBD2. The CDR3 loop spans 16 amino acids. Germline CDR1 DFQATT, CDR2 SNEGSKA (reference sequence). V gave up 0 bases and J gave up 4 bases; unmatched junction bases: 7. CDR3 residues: CSARDLLAGDADTQYF. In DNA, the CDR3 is TGCAGTGCTAGAGATCTCCTAGCGGGAGACGCAGATACGCAGTATTTT.

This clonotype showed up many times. The CDR3 DNA reads TGTGCCAGCAGTGAAGCGAAGGGACAGGGCGGCACTGAAGCTTTCTTT. Protein: CASSEAKGQGGTEAFF. This sequence joins TRBV6-1 and TRBJ1-1; 9 nucleotides agree with TRBD1. The germline gives CDR1 MNHNS, CDR2 SASEGT. V dropped 0 bases and J dropped 4; count of bases not matched to a gene: 6. The CDR3 runs 16 residues.

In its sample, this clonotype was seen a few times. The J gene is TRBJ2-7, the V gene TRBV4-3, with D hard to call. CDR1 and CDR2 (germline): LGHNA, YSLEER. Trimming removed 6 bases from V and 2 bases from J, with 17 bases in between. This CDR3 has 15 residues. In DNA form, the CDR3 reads TGCGCCAGCAGTTCTGCTACGCGGAGACCCTACGAGCAGTACTTC. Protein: CASSSATRRPYEQYF.

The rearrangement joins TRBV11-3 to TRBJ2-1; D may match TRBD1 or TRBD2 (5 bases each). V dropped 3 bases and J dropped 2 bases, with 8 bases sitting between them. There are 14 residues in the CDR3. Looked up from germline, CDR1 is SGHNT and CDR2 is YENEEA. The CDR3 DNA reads TGTGCCAGCAGCTTGGGGGAGACCTACAATGAGCAGTTCTTC. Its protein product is CASSLGETYNEQFF.

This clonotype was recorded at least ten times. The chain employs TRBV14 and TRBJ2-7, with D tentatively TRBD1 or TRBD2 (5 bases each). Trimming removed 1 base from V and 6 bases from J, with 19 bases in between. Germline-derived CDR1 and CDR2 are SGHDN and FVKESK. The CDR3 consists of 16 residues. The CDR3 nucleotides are TGTGCCAGCAGCCAAGCCGCTACGGGACCGTGGGCCGAGCAGTACTTC. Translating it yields CASSQAATGPWAEQYF. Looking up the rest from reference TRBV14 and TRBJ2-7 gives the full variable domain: EAGVTQFPSHSVIEKGQTVTLRCDPISGHDNLYWYRRVMGKEIKFLLHFVKESKQDESGMPNNRFLAERTGGTYSTLKVQPAELEDSGVYFCASSQAATGPWAEQYFGPGTRLTVT.

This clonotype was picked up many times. The CDR3 here is CASSFQDRASYEQYF. CDR3 in DNA: TGTGCCAGCAGTTTTCAGGACAGGGCCTCCTACGAGCAGTACTTC. The chain combines TRBV27 with TRBJ2-7; 8 bases fit TRBD1. Per germline, CDR1 MNHEY and CDR2 SMNVEV (reference sequence). V lost 3 bases and J lost 0; bases outside the gene matches: 4. The CDR3 covers 15 residues.

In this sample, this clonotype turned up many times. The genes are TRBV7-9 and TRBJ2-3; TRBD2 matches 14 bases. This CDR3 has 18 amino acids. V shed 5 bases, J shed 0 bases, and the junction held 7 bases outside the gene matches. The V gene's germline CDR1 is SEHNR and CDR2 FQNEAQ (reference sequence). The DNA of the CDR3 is TGTGCCAGCAGCCCGGGACTAGCGGGAGTTCCTAGCACAGATACGCAGTATTTT. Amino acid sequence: CASSPGLAGVPSTDTQYF.

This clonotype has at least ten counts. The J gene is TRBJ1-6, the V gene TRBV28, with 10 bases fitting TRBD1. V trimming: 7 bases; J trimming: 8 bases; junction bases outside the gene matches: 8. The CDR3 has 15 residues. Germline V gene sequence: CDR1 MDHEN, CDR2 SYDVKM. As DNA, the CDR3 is TGTGCCAGCACCAGATGGGGGACAGGGGATTCACCCCTCCACTTT. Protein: CASTRWGTGDSPLHF.

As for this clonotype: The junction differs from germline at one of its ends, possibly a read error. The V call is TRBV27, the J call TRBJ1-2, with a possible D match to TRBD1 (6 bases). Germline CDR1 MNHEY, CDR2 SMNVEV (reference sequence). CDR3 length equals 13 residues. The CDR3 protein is CAGSLQGNYGYTF. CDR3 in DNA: TGTGCCGGCAGTTTGCAGGGGAACTATGGCTACACCTTC.

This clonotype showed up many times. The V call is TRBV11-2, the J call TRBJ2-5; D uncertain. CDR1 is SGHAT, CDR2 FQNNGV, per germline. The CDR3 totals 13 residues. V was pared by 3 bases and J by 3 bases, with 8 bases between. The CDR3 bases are TGTGCCAGCAGCTTTGCTCGGGAAGAGACCCAGTACTTC. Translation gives CASSFAREETQYF.

The CDR3 protein is CASSLRWDNSPLHF. The CDR3 DNA reads TGTGCCAGCAGCTTACGGTGGGATAATTCACCCCTCCACTTT. The V and J genes are TRBV9 and TRBJ1-6; D is undetermined. There are 14 residues in the CDR3. CDR1 and CDR2 from the germline V gene are SGDLS and YYNGEE. V shed 4 bases and J shed 5 bases, with 10 bases lying between them.

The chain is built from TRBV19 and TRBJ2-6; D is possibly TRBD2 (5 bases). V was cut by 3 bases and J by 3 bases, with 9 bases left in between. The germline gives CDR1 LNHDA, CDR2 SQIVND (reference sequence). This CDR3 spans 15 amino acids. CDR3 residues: CASSIEGFGANVLTF. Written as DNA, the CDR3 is TGTGCCAGTAGTATCGAGGGATTTGGGGCCAACGTCCTGACTTTC.

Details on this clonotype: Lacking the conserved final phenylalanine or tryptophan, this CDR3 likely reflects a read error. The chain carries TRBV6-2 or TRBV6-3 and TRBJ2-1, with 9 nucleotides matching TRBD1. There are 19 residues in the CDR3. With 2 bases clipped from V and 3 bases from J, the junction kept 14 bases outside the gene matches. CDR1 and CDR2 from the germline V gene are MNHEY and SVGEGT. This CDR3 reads CASSYPRTGEGARYNEQFL. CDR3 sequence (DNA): TGTGCCAGCAGTTACCCCAGGACAGGGGAAGGGGCCCGCTACAATGAGCAGTTCCTC.

The DNA for the CDR3 is TGTGCCGCCCCAGGGGGCAATGAGCAGTTCTTC. Its translation is CAAPGGNEQFF. The chain uses TRBV6-1 and TRBJ2-1; TRBD1 matches 7 bases. Germline V gives CDR1 MNHNS, CDR2 SASEGT. This CDR3 is 11 amino acids long. Trimming removed 11 bases from V and 6 bases from J; junction bases left unmatched: 4.

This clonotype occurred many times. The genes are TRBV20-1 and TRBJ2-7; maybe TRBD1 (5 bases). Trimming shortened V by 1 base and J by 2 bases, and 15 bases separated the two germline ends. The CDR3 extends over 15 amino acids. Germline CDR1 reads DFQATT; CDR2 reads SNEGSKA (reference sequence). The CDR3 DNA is TGCAGTGCTAGAGGAGTTGGGGCTGGGACCTACGAGCAGTACTTC. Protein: CSARGVGAGTYEQYF.

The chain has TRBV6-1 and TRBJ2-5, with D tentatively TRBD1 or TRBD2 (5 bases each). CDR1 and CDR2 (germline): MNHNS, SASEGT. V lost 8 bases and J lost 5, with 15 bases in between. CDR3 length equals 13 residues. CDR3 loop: CASSAAREETQYF. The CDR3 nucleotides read TGTGCCAGCTCAGCAGCCAGGGAGGAGACCCAGTACTTC.

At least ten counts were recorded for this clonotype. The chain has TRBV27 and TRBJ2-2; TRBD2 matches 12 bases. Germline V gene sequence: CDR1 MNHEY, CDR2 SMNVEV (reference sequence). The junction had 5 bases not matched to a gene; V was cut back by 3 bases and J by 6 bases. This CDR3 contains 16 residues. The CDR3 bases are TGTGCCAGCAGTTTCCTCCTAGCGGGAGGGCCCGGGGAGCTGTTTTTT. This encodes CASSFLLAGGPGELFF.

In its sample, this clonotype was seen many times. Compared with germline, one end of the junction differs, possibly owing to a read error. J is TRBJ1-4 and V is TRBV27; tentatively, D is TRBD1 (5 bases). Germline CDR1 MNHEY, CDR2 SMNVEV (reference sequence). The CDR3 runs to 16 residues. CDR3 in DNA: TGTGCCAGCAGTGTATCTCCAGGGAGATCTAATGAAAAACTGTTTTTT. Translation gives CASSVSPGRSNEKLFF.

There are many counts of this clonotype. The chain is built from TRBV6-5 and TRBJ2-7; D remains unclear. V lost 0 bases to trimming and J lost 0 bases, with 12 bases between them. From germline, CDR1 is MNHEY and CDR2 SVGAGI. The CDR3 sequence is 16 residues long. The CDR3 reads CASSYSTRRNSYEQYF. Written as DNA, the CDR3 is TGTGCCAGCAGTTACTCGACCCGGAGAAACTCCTACGAGCAGTACTTC.

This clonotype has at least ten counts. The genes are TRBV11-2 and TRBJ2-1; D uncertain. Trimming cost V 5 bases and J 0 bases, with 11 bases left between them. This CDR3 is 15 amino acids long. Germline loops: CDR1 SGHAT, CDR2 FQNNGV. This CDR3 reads CASSPDQSSYNEQFF. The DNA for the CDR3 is TGTGCCAGCAGCCCGGACCAAAGCTCCTACAATGAGCAGTTCTTC.

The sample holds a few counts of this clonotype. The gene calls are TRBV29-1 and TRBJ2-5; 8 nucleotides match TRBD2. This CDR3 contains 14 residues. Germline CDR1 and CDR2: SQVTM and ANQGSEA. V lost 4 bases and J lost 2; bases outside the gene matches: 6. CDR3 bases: TGCAGCGTTGTTGGACTAGCAGAACAAGAGACCCAGTACTTC. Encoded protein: CSVVGLAEQETQYF.

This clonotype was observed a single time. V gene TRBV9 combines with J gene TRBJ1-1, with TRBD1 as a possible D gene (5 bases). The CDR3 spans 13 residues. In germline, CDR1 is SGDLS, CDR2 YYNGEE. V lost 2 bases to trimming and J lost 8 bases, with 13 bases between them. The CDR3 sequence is CASSVLDGAEAFF. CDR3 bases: TGTGCCAGCAGCGTTTTAGACGGGGCGGAAGCTTTCTTT.

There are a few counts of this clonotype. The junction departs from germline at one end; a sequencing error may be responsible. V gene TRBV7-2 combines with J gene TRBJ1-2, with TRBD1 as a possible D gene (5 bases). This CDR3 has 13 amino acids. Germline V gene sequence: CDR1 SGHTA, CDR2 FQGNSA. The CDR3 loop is CASSLKGFYGNTF. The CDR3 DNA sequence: TGTGCCAGCAGCTTAAAGGGGTTCTATGGCAACACCTTC.

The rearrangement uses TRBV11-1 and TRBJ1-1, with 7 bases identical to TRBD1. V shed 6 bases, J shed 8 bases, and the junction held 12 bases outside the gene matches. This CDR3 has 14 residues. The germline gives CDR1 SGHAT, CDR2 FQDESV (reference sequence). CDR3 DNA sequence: TGTGCCAGCAGTCAGACAGGGAGGGCCACCGAAGCTTTCTTT. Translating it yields CASSQTGRATEAFF.